One and the same sample provided the 16 T cell receptor beta chains below, sequenced in a study of T-cell reconstitution after alpha-beta-depleted transplantation in children. Preparation of the TCRbeta library involved a method that used unique molecular identifiers. TCRdb processed the PCR reads anew with MiXCR; each CDR3 protein has one entry. The repertoire holds about 200,000 distinct CDR3 sequences, with approximately 14% as singletons. This specimen consisted of PBMCs from the stem cell graft donor, obtained from the stem cell graft. The receptors were sampled from a human donor who donated a stem cell graft to a child with acute lymphoblastic leukemia.

This clonotype has ten or more counts. The J gene is TRBJ1-1, the V gene TRBV5-1; 7 bases are shared with TRBD1. This CDR3 is 13 amino acids long. The junction had 1 base not matched to a gene; V was cut back by 4 bases and J by 1 base. Germline CDR1 and CDR2: SGHRS and YFSETQ. The CDR3: CASSGDRNTEAFF. DNA of the CDR3: TGCGCCAGCAGCGGGGACAGGAACACTGAAGCTTTCTTT.

This clonotype has at least ten counts. V usage is TRBV5-5 and J usage is TRBJ1-1, with unresolved D. The CDR3 covers 14 residues. V dropped 0 bases and J dropped 7 bases, with 13 bases sitting between them. Germline V lookup: CDR1 SGHKS, CDR2 YYEKEE (reference sequence). In DNA, the CDR3 is TGTGCCAGCAGCTTGGATGGCGGGTTCTATGAAGCTTTCTTT. It yields the protein CASSLDGGFYEAFF.

Ten or more counts support this clonotype. V is TRBV28 and J is TRBJ2-5; 11 positions agree with TRBD2. V shed 6 bases, J shed 7 bases, and the junction held 10 bases outside the gene matches. CDR3 length: 15 residues. CDR1 and CDR2 (germline): MDHEN, SYDVKM. The CDR3 coding sequence is TGTGCCAGCAGCAGACTAGCGGGGACCTTGGGGACCCAGTACTTC. This gives the protein CASSRLAGTLGTQYF.

This clonotype was counted at least ten times. V is TRBV7-2 and J is TRBJ1-4, with 7 bases lining up with TRBD1. CDR1 and CDR2 from the germline V gene are SGHTA and FQGNSA. The CDR3 is 16 amino acids. V gave up 3 bases and J gave up 7 bases; unmatched junction bases: 11. CDR3 residues: CASSFYRQGRAEKLFF. In DNA form, the CDR3 reads TGTGCCAGCAGCTTTTACCGACAGGGAAGGGCTGAAAAACTGTTTTTT. The entire variable domain, with the rest obtained from reference TRBV7-2 and TRBJ1-4, is as follows: GAGVSQSPSNKVTEKGKDVELRCDPISGHTALYWYRQSLGQGLEFLIYFQGNSAPDKSGLPSDRFSAERTGGSVSTLTIQRTQQEDSAVYLCASSFYRQGRAEKLFFGSGTQLSVL.

Concerning this clonotype: A much larger clone lies a single base off, so this may be a read error. V and J are TRBV6-1 and TRBJ2-5; D unresolved. CDR3 length: 13 amino acids. V was pared by 6 bases and J by 5 bases, with 13 bases between. Germline-derived CDR1 and CDR2 are MNHNS and SASEGT. The DNA for the CDR3 is TGTGCCAGCAGCAGCCGGGTATGCGAGACCCAGTACTTC. This codes for CASSSRVCETQYF.

This clonotype was recorded at least ten times. The rearrangement joins TRBV4-1 to TRBJ1-1, with D hard to call. The V end was cut by 0 bases, the J end by 1 base, with 9 bases between. The CDR3 runs to 15 residues. Germline CDR1 MGHRA, CDR2 YSYEKL. The CDR3 is CASSQDMRENTEAFF. CDR3 nucleotides: TGCGCCAGCAGCCAAGATATGCGGGAGAACACTGAAGCTTTCTTT.

This clonotype was seen only a few times. The chain uses TRBV12-3 or TRBV12-4 and TRBJ1-2; 9 nucleotides line up with TRBD1. Trimming removed 6 bases from V and 8 bases from J; junction bases left unmatched: 4. CDR3 length: 12 residues. The CDR3 DNA reads as TGTGCCAGCAGGGGACAGGGTGGAGGCTACACCTTC. Its protein is CASRGQGGGYTF.

This clonotype was seen a handful of times. The chain employs TRBV7-9 and TRBJ1-2; the match to TRBD1 covers 7 bases. Germline trimming cut 0 bases from V and 2 bases from J; bases unmatched to any gene: 3. Germline lookup yields CDR1 SEHNR and CDR2 FQNEAQ (reference sequence). The CDR3 contains 15 residues. The CDR3 DNA follows: TGTGCCAGCAGCTTAGCGGGGGGACAGAACTATGGCTACACCTTC. Encoded protein: CASSLAGGQNYGYTF.

The chain has TRBV29-1 and TRBJ1-6; no clear D gene. Germline assignment: CDR1 SQVTM and CDR2 ANQGSEA. The ends were cut back, 5 bases at V and 0 bases at J, with 5 bases in the middle. This CDR3 is built from 13 residues. CDR3 sequence: CSVKSSYNSPLHF. CDR3 sequence (DNA): TGCAGCGTTAAGAGCTCCTATAATTCACCCCTCCACTTT.

This clonotype was seen more than once but under ten times. The chain combines TRBV7-2 with TRBJ1-5; D ambiguous. Germline lookup yields CDR1 SGHTA and CDR2 FQGNSA. Trimming took 2 bases from V and 2 from J, leaving 7 bases between them. This CDR3 spans 14 amino acids. This CDR3 is CASSLTAGNQPQHF. The CDR3 region has the DNA TGTGCCAGCAGCTTAACGGCGGGCAATCAGCCCCAGCATTTT.

This clonotype was observed many times. This chain links TRBV5-5 with TRBJ2-3; 10 nucleotides align to TRBD2. Unmatched junction bases numbered 5, after V lost 0 bases and J lost 4 bases. CDR3 length: 16 amino acids. Germline CDR1 SGHKS, CDR2 YYEKEE (reference sequence). Written as DNA, the CDR3 is TGTGCCAGCAGCTTGGAGCTAGCGGGAGCCTCAGATACGCAGTATTTT. Its translation is CASSLELAGASDTQYF. Using reference TRBV5-5 and TRBJ2-3 for the parts outside the CDR3, the full variable domain is DAGVTQSPTHLIKTRGQQVTLRCSPISGHKSVSWYQQVLGQGPQFIFQYYEKEERGRGNFPDRFSARQFPNYSSELNVNALLLGDSALYLCASSLELAGASDTQYFGPGTRLTVL.

In its sample, this clonotype was seen many times. The chain links TRBV12-3 or TRBV12-4 to TRBJ2-1; D not certain. The CDR3 contains 12 residues. Trimming pared 4 bases from V and 10 bases from J, leaving 11 bases between. CDR3 residues: CASSSWVGEQFF. The CDR3 DNA sequence: TGTGCCAGCAGTTCCTGGGTAGGGGAGCAGTTCTTC.

V and J are TRBV18 and TRBJ2-3; the D gene is possibly TRBD2 (6 bases). CDR1 is KGHSH, CDR2 LQKENI, per germline. Trimming took off 4 bases at V and 4 bases at J, with 12 bases between the two ends. The CDR3 contains 14 residues. CDR3 in amino acids: CASSLPGVADTQYF. The CDR3 DNA sequence: TGTGCCAGCTCACTACCGGGAGTGGCAGATACGCAGTATTTT.

This clonotype was picked up many times. The chain joins TRBV12-3 or TRBV12-4 to TRBJ1-2; 7 bases map to TRBD1. This CDR3 has 13 amino acids. The V gene end was trimmed by 6 bases and the J gene end by 2 bases; junction bases not matched to a gene: 3. CDR3 sequence reads: CASSPGGNYGYTF. CDR3 sequence (DNA): TGTGCCAGCAGCCCAGGGGGGAACTATGGCTACACCTTC.

This clonotype was picked up many times. The rearrangement links TRBV12-3 or TRBV12-4 to TRBJ2-7; 10 bases agree with TRBD1. The CDR3 loop spans 15 amino acids. After removal of 5 bases from V and 2 bases from J, the junction contained 6 bases not matched to a gene. CDR3 region: CASSPSGTGAYEQYF. DNA for the CDR3: TGTGCCAGCAGTCCTTCCGGGACAGGGGCCTACGAGCAGTACTTC.

The gene calls are TRBV3-1 and TRBJ2-4; a weak D match, TRBD1 (6 bases). In germline, CDR1 is LGHDT, CDR2 YNNKEL (reference sequence). V lost 1 base and J lost 8, with 15 bases in between. The CDR3 sequence is 15 residues long. This CDR3 is CASSQVGQGTDIQYF. Here the CDR3 DNA reads TGTGCCAGCAGCCAAGTAGGGCAGGGGACGGACATTCAGTACTTC. Full variable domain (rest looked up from reference TRBV3-1 and TRBJ2-4): DTAVSQTPKYLVTQMGNDKSIKCEQNLGHDTMYWYKQDSKKFLKIMFSYNNKELIINETVPNRFSPKSPDKAHLNLHINSLELGDSAVYFCASSQVGQGTDIQYFGAGTRLSVL.